The TCR beta chain described here comes from a study of CD8 T cells in Susac syndrome. Study-wide results and limits: The number of individuals included in the study's TCR sequencing and HLA analysis was acknowledged as relatively small.

The CDR3 is made up of 16 amino acids. With 4 bases removed from V and 4 bases from J, the gap between germline ends came to 20 bases. From germline, CDR1 is SGHAT and CDR2 FQNNGV. An input of roughly 0.5 to 1 ug of RNA was subjected to reverse transcription using random hexamers. immunoSEQ multiplex PCR amplified TCR beta CDR3 across 54 Vbeta, 13 Jbeta. TCRdb independently ran MiXCR on the immunoSEQ multiplex PCR reads; one entry per CDR3 protein. In the table there are around 280,000 distinct CDR3 sequences, 90% to 95% of which are singletons. In its sample, this clonotype was seen once. Its antigen is currently unknown. TCR beta from blood CD8+ and CD4+ T cells was sequenced.

This clonotype was obtained from a human donor with multiple sclerosis. Sequenced sample: CD4+ T cells from PBMCs. The V call is TRBV11-2, the J call TRBJ2-7, with D possibly TRBD2 on 5 matching bases. CDR3 in DNA: TGTGCCAGCAGCTACCTACCCCAGTTAGGACTTTACGAGCAGTACTTC. It codes for CASSYLPQLGLYEQYF.